This T cell receptor beta chain was recovered during a study of blood T cell repertoires in COVID-19. Germline CDR1 reads SGHNT; CDR2 reads YYREEE (reference sequence). There are 14 residues in the CDR3. V lost 7 bases and J lost 0, with 14 bases in between. Profiling relied on immunoSEQ multiplex PCR, and the TCRdb table lists in-frame clones only, not all of them. The data contain more than 85,000 clones, about four fifths of them singletons. The sample comprised peripheral blood. The clonotype was recovered from a man in his sixties or seventies with acute or convalescent COVID-19. The V call is TRBV5-4, the J call TRBJ2-7; perhaps TRBD1 as D (6 bases). CDR3 DNA sequence: TGTGCCAGCCGACAAAAAGGGGGCTCCTACGAGCAGTACTTC. Residues: CASRQKGGSYEQYF.